A selection of T cell receptor beta chains follows, all from one sample in a study of blood T cell repertoires in COVID-19. TCRdb's table, derived via immunoSEQ multiplex PCR, lists solely in-frame clones and lacks some. The profile shows about 280,000 clones, around 90% of them singletons. The sample consisted of peripheral blood. Every receptor here comes from a man between 18 and 35 years old with active or convalescent COVID-19. Both conserved end residues are part of each CDR3. The D gene is left open where the match is weak. Size is omitted from some rows. Given values are once, few, many or a class for expanded clones.

J gene,D gene,clone size,V gene,CDR3 protein,CDR3 DNA
TRBJ2-1,NA,NA,TRBV27,CASSFARAGNEQFF,TGTGCCAGCAGTTTTGCGAGGGCAGGCAATGAGCAGTTCTTC
TRBJ1-5,NA,NA,TRBV20-1,CSATPGAQHF,TGCAGTGCTACCCCCGGGGCCCAGCATTTT
TRBJ1-1,NA,NA,TRBV7-2,CASSLDARGGTEAFF,TGTGCCAGCAGCTTAGATGCAAGGGGGGGCACTGAAGCTTTCTTT
TRBJ2-1,NA,NA,TRBV6-7,CASSHRTSSDEQFF,TGTGCCAGCAGCCACCGAACATCTAGTGATGAGCAGTTCTTC
TRBJ2-2,TRBD2,NA,TRBV5-6,CASSKAGGSTGELFF,TGTGCCAGCAGTAAAGCGGGGGGGTCCACCGGGGAGCTGTTTTTT
TRBJ2-1,NA,NA,TRBV3-1/TRBV3-2,CASSQAASSYNEQFF,TGTGCCAGCAGCCAAGCCGCGTCCTCCTACAATGAGCAGTTCTTC
TRBJ1-5,TRBD1,once,TRBV7-8,CASSEQGASNQPQHF,TGTGCCAGCAGCGAACAGGGGGCAAGCAATCAGCCCCAGCATTTT
TRBJ2-5,TRBD1,NA,TRBV7-7,CASSLEDRGQETQYF,TGTGCCAGCAGCTTAGAGGACAGGGGGCAGGAGACCCAGTACTTC
TRBJ1-6,NA,NA,TRBV5-1,CASSLSGERGSPLHF,TGCGCCAGCAGCTTGTCGGGCGAAAGGGGTTCACCCCTCCACTTT
TRBJ2-1,NA,NA,TRBV11-3,CASSAGDEQFF,TGTGCCAGCAGCGCCGGAGATGAGCAGTTCTTC
TRBJ2-2,NA,NA,TRBV5-1,CASSLRQNTGELFF,TGCGCCAGCAGCTTAAGACAGAACACCGGGGAGCTGTTTTTT
TRBJ2-7,TRBD1,NA,TRBV10-2,CASSEGQDSYEQYF,TGCGCCAGCAGTGAGGGACAGGACTCCTACGAGCAGTACTTC
TRBJ2-2,TRBD1,once,TRBV6-6,CASSFSGTDTGELFF,TGTGCCAGCAGTTTCTCCGGGACAGACACCGGGGAGCTGTTTTTT
TRBJ1-2,NA,NA,TRBV5-1,CASSLATGRVDGYTF,TGCGCCAGCAGCTTGGCCACAGGGAGGGTCGATGGCTACACCTTC
TRBJ1-2,NA,NA,TRBV20-1,CSASDSYYGYTF,TGCAGTGCTAGTGACAGTTACTATGGCTACACCTTC
TRBJ1-1,TRBD1,NA,TRBV2,CASSKQGPYGEAFF,TGTGCCAGCAGTAAACAGGGGCCCTACGGTGAAGCTTTCTTT
TRBJ2-2,TRBD2,NA,TRBV3-1/TRBV3-2,CASSRTSGHTGELFF,TGTGCCAGCAGCCGAACTAGCGGACACACCGGGGAGCTGTTTTTT
TRBJ2-7,TRBD1,NA,TRBV5-4,CASSLTGGNEQYF,TGTGCCAGCAGCCTGACAGGGGGGAACGAGCAGTACTTC
TRBJ2-3,TRBD2,NA,TRBV7-6,CASSRTSGSTDTQYF,TGTGCCAGCAGCCGGACTAGCGGGAGCACAGATACGCAGTATTTT
TRBJ1-4,NA,NA,TRBV12-3/TRBV12-4,CASSWGGEKLFF,TGTGCCAGCAGTTGGGGAGGTGAAAAACTGTTTTTT
TRBJ2-5,TRBD2,few,TRBV6-1,CASSEWGYGGRQETQYF,TGTGCCAGCAGTGAGTGGGGTTACGGGGGGAGACAAGAGACCCAGTACTTC
TRBJ2-3,NA,NA,TRBV7-8,CASSLRGSGGMTDTQYF,TGTGCCAGCAGCTTAAGGGGGAGTGGGGGTATGACAGATACGCAGTATTTT
TRBJ2-2,NA,once,TRBV3-1/TRBV3-2,CASSFRGERTGELFF,TGTGCCAGCAGCTTCAGGGGGGAACGGACCGGGGAGCTGTTTTTT
TRBJ2-2,TRBD2,NA,TRBV6-2/TRBV6-3,CASSLLAGENTGELFF,TGTGCCAGCAGCTTACTAGCGGGGGAAAACACCGGGGAGCTGTTTTTT
TRBJ2-1,TRBD2,few,TRBV7-6,CASSLQEGPLAGGPSYNEQFF,TGTGCCAGCAGCTTACAGGAGGGCCCGCTAGCGGGGGGGCCGTCCTACAATGAGCAGTTCTTC
TRBJ2-7,TRBD1,NA,TRBV6-5,CASSYGTGPYEQYF,TGTGCCAGCAGTTACGGGACAGGGCCGTACGAGCAGTACTTC
TRBJ2-1,NA,NA,TRBV9,CASSVGEGNEQFF,TGTGCCAGCAGCGTCGGGGAAGGCAATGAGCAGTTCTTC
TRBJ2-7,TRBD2,few,TRBV7-2,CASSLERGPMTYEQYF,TGTGCCAGCAGCCTAGAGCGGGGCCCCATGACCTACGAGCAGTACTTC
TRBJ1-3,NA,once,TRBV19,CASRTGTNSGNTIYF,TGTGCCAGCCGTACAGGGACAAACTCTGGAAACACCATATATTTT
TRBJ2-3,TRBD2,few,TRBV5-1,CASSPWTSGGSTDTQYF,TGCGCCAGCAGCCCCTGGACTAGCGGGGGGAGCACAGATACGCAGTATTTT
TRBJ1-4,NA,NA,TRBV5-6,CASSLTPRDNEKLFF,TGTGCCAGCAGCTTAACCCCGCGGGATAATGAAAAACTGTTTTTT
TRBJ2-5,TRBD2,NA,TRBV5-1,CASSSGLAGKETQYF,TGCGCCAGCAGCTCGGGACTAGCAGGGAAAGAGACCCAGTACTTC
TRBJ2-1,TRBD2,NA,TRBV4-3,CASSQQRGLNEQFF,TGCGCCAGCAGCCAACAGCGGGGGCTTAATGAGCAGTTCTTC
TRBJ1-1,TRBD1,NA,TRBV27,CASRKSRQGAEAFF,TGTGCCAGCAGGAAATCACGACAGGGAGCTGAAGCTTTCTTT
TRBJ2-4,NA,NA,TRBV19,CASSILWGVQYF,TGTGCCAGTAGTATACTCTGGGGCGTTCAGTACTTC
TRBJ1-2,NA,NA,TRBV29-1,CSAPQGTNYGYTF,TGCAGCGCCCCCCAGGGGACTAACTATGGCTACACCTTC
TRBJ1-5,NA,NA,TRBV4-1,CASSQAPGGSGNQPQHF,TGCGCCAGCAGCCAAGCGCCAGGAGGTTCGGGCAATCAGCCCCAGCATTTT
TRBJ2-1,TRBD1,NA,TRBV12-3/TRBV12-4,CASNPWDSNEQFF,TGTGCCAGCAACCCTTGGGACAGCAATGAGCAGTTCTTC
TRBJ1-4,TRBD1,NA,TRBV6-5,CASSPGTGMSEKLFF,TGTGCCAGCAGTCCCGGGACAGGGATGAGTGAAAAACTGTTTTTT
TRBJ1-1,NA,NA,TRBV12-5,CASGLATGDTEAFF,TGTGCTAGTGGTTTGGCCACCGGGGATACTGAAGCTTTCTTT
TRBJ1-1,TRBD1,NA,TRBV6-5,CASRGQLNTEAFF,TGTGCCAGCAGGGGACAGTTGAACACTGAAGCTTTCTTT
TRBJ2-1,NA,NA,TRBV29-1,CSVGWLRDNNEQFF,TGCAGCGTTGGATGGTTGCGGGATAACAATGAGCAGTTCTTC
TRBJ2-5,TRBD1,NA,TRBV9,CASSASGTDQETQYF,TGTGCCAGCAGCGCCTCTGGGACAGACCAAGAGACCCAGTACTTC
TRBJ1-6,NA,once,TRBV6-1,CASSGEVSSYNSPLHF,TGTGCCAGCAGTGGAGAAGTGAGCTCCTATAATTCACCCCTCCACTTT
TRBJ2-6,NA,NA,TRBV7-8,CATRWLEEAGANVLTF,TGTGCCACCCGGTGGCTTGAGGAGGCTGGGGCCAACGTCCTGACTTTC
TRBJ1-2,NA,NA,TRBV11-2,CASSLDGGALNYGYTF,TGTGCCAGCAGCTTAGATGGTGGGGCATTAAACTATGGCTACACCTTC
TRBJ1-2,NA,NA,TRBV14,CASSQDHRRVDYGYTF,TGTGCCAGCAGCCAAGACCATCGCAGGGTTGACTATGGCTACACCTTC
TRBJ1-1,TRBD1,NA,TRBV7-9,CASSLDYGDRSSQTEAFF,TGTGCCAGCAGCCTAGACTACGGGGACAGGTCGAGTCAAACTGAAGCTTTCTTT
TRBJ1-5,TRBD1,NA,TRBV18,CASSRTGGGDQPQHF,TGTGCCAGCTCACGGACAGGGGGAGGGGATCAGCCCCAGCATTTT
TRBJ2-7,NA,NA,TRBV7-2,CASSTGRGYEQYF,TGTGCCAGCAGCACCGGACGGGGATACGAGCAGTACTTC
TRBJ2-2,NA,NA,TRBV9,CASSVAPSGNTGELFF,TGTGCCAGCAGCGTAGCTCCAAGCGGAAACACCGGGGAGCTGTTTTTT
TRBJ1-4,TRBD1,NA,TRBV12-5,CASAAGGDSSEKLFF,TGTGCTAGTGCCGCGGGAGGGGACAGCTCAGAAAAACTGTTTTTT
TRBJ1-6,NA,once,TRBV5-8,CASSLTDYNSPLHF,TGTGCCAGCAGCTTGACAGATTATAATTCACCCCTCCACTTT
TRBJ1-5,NA,NA,TRBV7-8,CASSLGGGNQPQHF,TGTGCCAGCAGCTTAGGCGGCGGGAATCAGCCCCAGCATTTT
TRBJ1-1,NA,NA,TRBV5-1,CASSWGVNTEAFF,TGCGCCAGCAGCTGGGGGGTGAACACTGAAGCTTTCTTT
TRBJ2-1,TRBD1,NA,TRBV25-1,CASRNFGQGHNEQFF,TGTGCCAGCAGGAATTTTGGACAGGGCCACAATGAGCAGTTCTTC
TRBJ2-3,TRBD1,NA,TRBV19,CASREQGDTQYF,TGTGCCAGTAGGGAACAGGGGGATACGCAGTATTTT
TRBJ2-3,TRBD1,NA,TRBV7-6,CASSQGAGVSTDTQYF,TGTGCCAGCAGCCAGGGGGCAGGGGTCAGCACAGATACGCAGTATTTT
TRBJ2-7,NA,NA,TRBV6-2/TRBV6-3,CASSSASRYEQYF,TGTGCCAGCAGTTCAGCTAGCAGATACGAGCAGTACTTC